This T cell receptor (beta chain) was identified during a study of radiation and T cells in renal cell carcinoma (dated by TCRdb to the early 2020s). Context from the whole study: In total, approximately 53 samples underwent TCR beta sequencing: about 25 tumors plus 27 peripheral blood samples. In the 55 or so samples combined, around 3.9 million unique CDR3 nucleotide sequences were found, encoding roughly 2,500,000 unique CDR3 amino acid sequences. The paper as a whole reports these results and caveats: Effects of radiation dose or scheduling on the TCR repertoire could not be addressed with the single-armed trial design. Because only small tumor regions of approximately 0.93 g were available, intratumoral heterogeneity was not captured. Compared with control tumors, irradiated tumors had a greater number of dominant CDR3 motifs, and these motifs made up a bigger portion of the repertoire. Irradiated tumors showed higher TCR clonality than controls, with the top 100 clonotypes averaging around 54% of the repertoire versus roughly 40% in nephrectomy-only tumors.

Notes on this clone: The specificity of this receptor is unknown. The input lacks base qualities; no much larger clone sits a single base away.

In the paper's terms, the time point label means: tumor resected at nephrectomy. The treatment or condition label of this sample denotes: treatment-naive control, cytoreductive nephrectomy. Control tumors came from treatment-naive renal cell carcinoma patients who underwent cytoreductive nephrectomy without prior radiation. Renal cell carcinoma with clear cell pathology was present in all patients. The control tumors used for TCR sequencing were from a handful of females and about ten males, were resected between about 2010 and 2014, and had a median patient age of about 62 years (range about 40 to 90). Tumor processing involved mechanical dissociation, digestion with collagenase/hyaluronidase at 37 degrees C, handling in gentleMACS C tubes, and storage in liquid nitrogen. Genomic DNA for TCR sequencing was prepared using the QIAamp DNA Blood Mini Kit (Qiagen). The analyses included just those samples that passed every quality control check.

Deletion took 4 bases off V and 1 base off J, with a span of 12 bases between the germline ends. The cysteine opens and the phenylalanine closes a CDR3 of 14 amino acids. The read is trimmed to its CDR3 DNA, 42 bases read in frame from base 1. CDR1 SGDLS and CDR2 YYNGEE were looked up in the germline V gene. The immunoSEQ kit was used, according to the manufacturer's recommendations, to generate TCR beta libraries from genomic DNA. To prepare libraries, a first multiplex PCR with proprietary primers was run, followed by a second PCR that added unique barcodes, and a bead cleanup was done after each round. Each sample batch included a kit-provided positive control reaction and a negative control reaction. The final libraries were assessed on an Agilent 4200 TapeStation D1000 ScreenTape, pooled by volume, and quantified by qPCR. Sequencing was performed on an Illumina NextSeq500 using a MidOutput 150-cycle cartridge, with 156 Read1 cycles, 15 Index1 cycles, and the kit custom primers. The pooled library was loaded at approximately 0.92 pM with approximately 20% PhiX control spiked in. On the study's bioinformatics: Vendor-processed data were analyzed in R, with a clonotype defined as all T cells sharing the same CDR3 nucleotide sequence. For clone abundance analyses, frequencies were normalized to the 10,000 most abundant clones in each sample. Before analysis, public T cell clones were removed, and these numbered fewer than five per sample on average. ImmunoMap was used for dominant motif analysis with the PAM10 matrix, a gap penalty of 30, and a homology threshold of 0.3, and any motif reaching a cumulative frequency of at least 0.01 was considered dominant. The table comes from immuneACCESS by way of TCRdb, which keeps in-frame sequences with V and J called. Part of the clones is missing from these tables; in studies checked, under half for an unresolved V gene and the rest for unknown reasons. D and trimming come from the DNA, and the V and J calls and clone size come from that table. Across this sample there are 18,000 or so clones, with over 50% seen only once. The ten largest account for approximately 30% of the sample.

The sequence is built from TRBV9 and TRBJ2-7; the D gene cannot be resolved reliably. The sequencing here drew on tumor tissue, taken from a patient whose treatment was nephrectomy without radiotherapy. The receptor was isolated from a man in his fifties or sixties with renal cell carcinoma. At the DNA level, the sequence is TGTGCCAGCAGCAGCCAGCCCTCGTCCTACGAGCAGTACTTC. It translates as CASSSQPSSYEQYF.